This is a list of T cell receptor beta chains from one sample in a study of T cells in Graves' hyperthyroidism and ophthalmopathy. In TCRdb, the multiplex PCR reads were re-called with MiXCR into one record per CDR3 protein. The sample comprises some 420,000 distinct CDR3 sequences, roughly an eighth of which are singletons, and about 5% rests with the top ten. The source material was blood. The receptor set was obtained from a young woman with Graves' hyperthyroidism. CDR3s include the opening cysteine and the closing phenylalanine or tryptophan. The D gene is left open where the match is weak. Size is omitted from some rows. Given values are once, few, many or a class for expanded clones.

size | D | J | V | DNA | CDR3
- | - | TRBJ2-3 | TRBV4-1 | TGCGCCAGCAGCCAAGATCAGGGGGGGGACACAGATACGCAGTATTTT | CASSQDQGGDTDTQYF
- | TRBD2 | TRBJ2-1 | TRBV4-1 | TGCGCCAGCAGCCAAGATCGGGGTAGCGGGAGCGGTTACAATGAGCAGTTCTTC | CASSQDRGSGSGYNEQFF
many | TRBD2 | TRBJ2-1 | TRBV28 | TGTGCCAGCAGGCGATCCGGGACTATGGCCAATGAGCAGTTCTTC | CASRRSGTMANEQFF
many | - | TRBJ1-2 | TRBV6-6 | TGTGCCAGCAGTTACTCTGGAGGGGAGGACTATGGCTACACCTTC | CASSYSGGEDYGYTF
many | - | TRBJ1-2 | TRBV13 | TGTGCCAGCAGCCACCGGGAGAACCCGAGAGGCTACACCTTC | CASSHRENPRGYTF
many | TRBD2 | TRBJ2-7 | TRBV6-5 | TGTGCCAGCAGTTACTCTTGGACTAGCGGGAGTGAGCAGTACTTC | CASSYSWTSGSEQYF
many | - | TRBJ2-7 | TRBV6-2/TRBV6-3 | TGTGCCAGCAGAGGGACAACCTACGAGCAGTACTTC | CASRGTTYEQYF
many | - | TRBJ1-5 | TRBV30 | TGTGCCTGGAGTGTCCCCTGGCACGTCGGCGTCTTACAGCCCCAGCATTTT | CAWSVPWHVGVLQPQHF
- | - | TRBJ2-3 | TRBV4-3 | TGCGCCAGCAGCCAAGATCCAGACCCGAGCACAGATACGCAGTATTTT | CASSQDPDPSTDTQYF
- | TRBD2 | TRBJ2-5 | TRBV11-3 | TGTGCCAGCAGCCCGGACTGGCGGGAGCCTCAAGAGATCCAGTACTTC | CASSPDWREPQEIQYF
many | - | TRBJ2-1 | TRBV20-1 | TGCAGTGCTAGACACCACTTCCCCGGGACAACTTACAATGAGCAGTTCTTC | CSARHHFPGTTYNEQFF
many | TRBD2 | TRBJ2-3 | TRBV6-9 | TGTGCCAGCAGTCCTGGGACTAGCGGGAGCCCAGATACGCAGTATTTT | CASSPGTSGSPDTQYF
many | TRBD2 | TRBJ2-7 | TRBV27 | TGTGCCAGCAGTGCTAGCGGGAGCTTCGGGGAGCAGTACTTC | CASSASGSFGEQYF
many | - | TRBJ1-1 | TRBV12-3/TRBV12-4 | TGTGCCAGCAGTTTAGTGGGGGGGCTGGGAACTGAAGCTTTCTTT | CASSLVGGLGTEAFF
few | TRBD1 | TRBJ2-7 | TRBV20-1 | TGCAGTGGTCAAACAGGGGATTACTTCTACGAGCAGTACTTC | CSGQTGDYFYEQYF
many | - | TRBJ1-5 | TRBV6-1 | TGTGCCAGCAGAGACGGCGGCGATTTCTCCGAGCCCCAGCATTTT | CASRDGGDFSEPQHF
many | TRBD1 | TRBJ2-7 | TRBV5-1 | TGCGCCAGCAGCCTCGACAGGGGTCAGCAGTACTTC | CASSLDRGQQYF
many | - | TRBJ1-1 | TRBV6-2/TRBV6-3 | TGTGCCAGCAGTTACGTCCGGACGGAACAAGCTTTCTTT | CASSYVRTEQAFF
- | - | TRBJ2-7 | TRBV4-3 | TGCGCCAGCAGCCAGGCTGGGGGATCGGGCTACGAGCAGTACTTC | CASSQAGGSGYEQYF
- | - | TRBJ2-3 | TRBV5-1 | TGCGCCAGCAGCTTATGGACTACGGGCACCCGGTATGCGCAGTATTTT | CASSLWTTGTRYAQYF
many | TRBD2 | TRBJ2-2 | TRBV10-3 | TGTGCCATCAGGCCACACCCGGGACTAGCGGGAGCGATCGTGAACACCGGGGAGCTGTTTTTT | CAIRPHPGLAGAIVNTGELFF
many | - | TRBJ2-7 | TRBV28 | TGTGCCAGCAGTTTCGGCGGGCAGGAGCAGTACTTC | CASSFGGQEQYF
many | TRBD2 | TRBJ2-5 | TRBV7-8 | TGTGCCAGCAGCTTAGGGACTAGCGGGAGGTACCAAGAGACCCAGTACTTC | CASSLGTSGRYQETQYF
many | TRBD1 | TRBJ2-1 | TRBV11-2 | TGTGCCAGCAGCTCCCGGGACAGGGGATACAATGAGCAGTTCTTC | CASSSRDRGYNEQFF
many | - | TRBJ1-1 | TRBV9 | TGTGCCAGCAGCGTAGATGAAGGGTTCACTGAAGCTTTCTTT | CASSVDEGFTEAFF
many | TRBD1 | TRBJ2-4 | TRBV18 | TGTGCCAGCTCACCACCGGACAGGGGAACCATTCAGTACTTC | CASSPPDRGTIQYF
few | TRBD1 | TRBJ1-1 | TRBV5-6 | TGTGCCAGCAGCCCCGTGGGACAGCTGAACACTGAAGCTTTCTTT | CASSPVGQLNTEAFF
many | - | TRBJ1-4 | TRBV7-4 | TGTGCCAGCAGCCCAGCGGCAGGGAAAAATGAAAAACTGTTTTTT | CASSPAAGKNEKLFF
- | - | TRBJ2-1 | TRBV9 | TGTGCCAGCAGCACCTTGGACAAAATTTATGAGCAGTTCTTC | CASSTLDKIYEQFF
many | - | TRBJ2-1 | TRBV7-8 | TGTGCCAGCAGCTTTGCGGGGACAGTGCTCTACAATGAGCAGTTCTTC | CASSFAGTVLYNEQFF
- | TRBD1 | TRBJ2-3 | TRBV6-1 | TGTGCCAGCAGGAGGACAGGGGGCACAGATACGCAGTATTTT | CASRRTGGTDTQYF
many | - | TRBJ1-1 | TRBV29-1 | TGCAGCGCTCGCACAGAATTGAACACTGAAGCTTTCTTT | CSARTELNTEAFF
many | - | TRBJ2-7 | TRBV6-6 | TGTGCCAGCAGTTACTCGCCCCGGGGCTACGAGCAGTACTTC | CASSYSPRGYEQYF
many | - | TRBJ2-5 | TRBV27 | TGTGCCAGCAGTCAACATGGGACGGGTGGATTCCAGTACTTC | CASSQHGTGGFQYF
many | TRBD2 | TRBJ2-1 | TRBV7-9 | TGTGCCAGCAGCTTAGCAGCGGGACTAGCGGGAGAGAATGAGCAGTTCTTC | CASSLAAGLAGENEQFF
many | - | TRBJ1-2 | TRBV5-1 | TGCGCCAGCAGCTTGGGAGGTTCGGATGGCTACACCTTC | CASSLGGSDGYTF
- | - | TRBJ1-2 | TRBV10-3 | TGTGCCATCAGTGAGAGTAGACAGAACTATGGCTACACCTTC | CAISESRQNYGYTF
many | TRBD1 | TRBJ1-1 | TRBV3-1 | TGTGCCAGCAGCCACGGGACAGGGGAAACTGAAGCTTTCTTT | CASSHGTGETEAFF
many | - | TRBJ1-1 | TRBV27 | TGTGCCAGCGCTTCTCTCTTGAACACTGAAGCTTTCTTT | CASASLLNTEAFF
- | TRBD1 | TRBJ1-1 | TRBV6-1 | TGTGCCAGCTGCCACAGGGGGACGAACACTGAAGCTTTCTTT | CASCHRGTNTEAFF